This TCR beta chain was captured by sequencing in a study of blood T cell repertoires in COVID-19. At the level of the study: The samples span acute and convalescent COVID-19 from the United States, Italy and Spain. Sample material is recorded as cDNA or gDNA derived from T cells, B-cell-depleted T cells, or PBMCs.

Germline lookup yields CDR1 SGHDT and CDR2 YYEEEE. V lost 4 bases to trimming and J lost 0 bases, with 11 bases between them. The CDR3 extends over 15 amino acids. Authors' methods: Amplifying reference gene primers gave estimates of nucleated cell counts. Some clones are missing from TCRdb's copy, which holds only in-frame ones; the method was immunoSEQ multiplex PCR. V, J and clone size were drawn from that table, and D and trimming were deduced from the DNA. Of 150,000 to 200,000 clones in the sample, roughly four fifths were seen once. The receptor's source is a human donor in a cohort sampled during active COVID-19. The sequencing sample was made of peripheral blood. This chain connects TRBV5-6 to TRBJ1-5; D is possibly TRBD1 (6 bases). The CDR3 is CASSLGGYSNQPQHF. CDR3 sequence (DNA): TGTGCCAGCAGCCTAGGGGGATATAGCAATCAGCCCCAGCATTTT.